This passage covers 8 T cell receptor beta chains from one sample sequenced in a study of blood T cell repertoires in COVID-19. Clones were sequenced by immunoSEQ multiplex PCR, and TCRdb holds only the in-frame ones, with some missing. The table lists 60,000 to 80,000 clones, more than 80% of them singletons. Sequences were obtained from peripheral blood. The receptors come from a woman older than 75 with acute or convalescent COVID-19.

J is TRBJ1-2 and V is TRBV10-3; D may be TRBD1 (5 bases). Trimming cost V 5 bases and J 6 bases, with 19 bases left between them. Germline values: CDR1 ENHRY, CDR2 SYGVKD. CDR3 size: 15 residues. The CDR3 DNA reads as TGTGCCATCAGTTTATGGGACGGCGGGGTTGATGGCTACACCTTC. Its protein is CAISLWDGGVDGYTF.

The V and J genes are TRBV24-1 and TRBJ1-4, with 10 bases lining up with TRBD1. The length of the CDR3 is 15 residues. The V segment lost 4 bases and the J segment 8 bases; nucleotides outside the gene matches: 6. From germline, CDR1 is KGHDR and CDR2 SFDVKD. The CDR3 bases are TGTGCCACCAGTGAGCGGACAGGGGGTAAGGAAAAACTGTTTTTT. Amino acid sequence: CATSERTGGKEKLFF.

The gene calls are TRBV4-2 and TRBJ1-1; 10 bases fit TRBD1. The CDR3 is made up of 14 amino acids. Germline V gives CDR1 LGHNA, CDR2 YNFKEQ. V shed 1 base and J 11 bases; nucleotides not matched to a gene: 7. The CDR3 DNA sequence: TGTGCCAGCAGCCAAGTGACAGGGGGCGCTGGGGCTTTCTTT. Translating gives CASSQVTGGAGAFF.

Concerning this clone: This CDR3 is also generated by other DNA sequences in the sample. This chain uses TRBV18 with TRBJ1-2; 8 nucleotides match TRBD1. CDR1 KGHSH and CDR2 LQKENI come from the germline V gene. The CDR3 consists of 15 residues. V lost 2 bases to trimming and J lost 2 bases; unmatched junction nucleotides: 4. The CDR3 nucleotides are TGTGCCAGCTCACCAGGACAGGGAACCAACTATGGCTACACCTTC. This encodes CASSPGQGTNYGYTF.

DNA for the CDR3: TGTGCCAGTAGTATAGTGGGAGCGGGAGGGTACAATGAGCAGTTCTTC. Its protein product is CASSIVGAGGYNEQFF. The genes are TRBV19 and TRBJ2-1, with 10 nucleotides matching TRBD2. This CDR3 region has 16 residues. The ends lost 1 base at V and 4 bases at J; junction bases unmatched: 4. Germline CDR1 LNHDA, CDR2 SQIVND (reference sequence).

V usage is TRBV6-5 and J usage is TRBJ1-1; D ambiguous. The CDR3 spans 14 residues. V lost 5 bases and J lost 2, with 12 bases in between. CDR1 and CDR2 from the germline V gene are MNHEY and SVGAGI. CDR3 DNA: TGTGCCAGCAGTAAACTCGGGGTAAACACTGAAGCTTTCTTT. This gives the protein CASSKLGVNTEAFF.

V usage is TRBV5-1 and J usage is TRBJ1-4, with 8 bases lining up with TRBD1. The V gene end was trimmed by 2 bases and the J gene end by 8 bases; junction bases not matched to a gene: 5. Looked up from germline, CDR1 is SGHRS and CDR2 is YFSETQ. CDR3 length: 14 amino acids. The DNA for the CDR3 is TGCGCCAGCAGCTTCGGACAGGGTGAAGAAAAACTGTTTTTT. As protein: CASSFGQGEEKLFF.

This chain links TRBV7-2 with TRBJ1-2, with D possibly TRBD1 on 6 matching bases. Trimming shortened V by 4 bases and J by 2 bases, and 17 bases separated the two germline ends. The CDR3 spans 16 residues. Germline V lookup: CDR1 SGHTA, CDR2 FQGNSA. CDR3: CASSSHSGTRNYGYTF. Written as DNA, the CDR3 is TGTGCCAGCAGCTCACACTCCGGGACACGGAACTATGGCTACACCTTC.